The next 2 T cell receptor beta chains were all read from a single sample in a study of shared clonotypes between healthy human individuals. Clones were read by immunoSEQ multiplex PCR, and TCRdb kept only the in-frame ones, dropping some. There are roughly 2.5 million clones in the sample; over 85% occur only once, and over 0.12% lies in the top ten. The sample consisted of naive CD4+ T cells sorted from blood. Sample subset: CD45RA+ positively selected. These receptor sequences come from a man younger than 35 in good health.

The rearrangement joins TRBV29-1 to TRBJ1-2; D gene uncertain. Per germline, CDR1 SQVTM and CDR2 ANQGSEA. The germline V and J ends were trimmed by 6 bases and 7 bases, with 15 bases remaining between them. The CDR3 loop spans 12 amino acids. CDR3 sequence: CSVEDIFGGYTF. The CDR3 DNA sequence: TGCAGCGTGGAGGATATTTTTGGTGGCTACACCTTC.

The chain employs TRBV7-2 and TRBJ1-2; D unresolved. V shed 0 bases and J shed 7 bases, with 12 bases lying between them. Germline assignment: CDR1 SGHTA and CDR2 FQGNSA. This CDR3 has 14 residues. Written as DNA, the CDR3 is TGTGCCAGCAGCTTAGCGAATTCAGTTGGTGGCTACACCTTC. Translated: CASSLANSVGGYTF.